These T cell receptor beta chains were read from a single sample in a study of blood T cells in healthy people across ages. Each CDR3 protein gets one entry after TCRdb re-called the 5' RACE reads with MiXCR. The sample lists around 1,500,000 distinct CDR3 sequences, approximately 42% seen once, with approximately 7.9% in the top ten. Sample: blood. Receptor source: a woman aged 18-30 years in good health. Each CDR3 is given with its conserved first and last residue. The D gene is left open where the match is weak. The listing skips clone size in some rows; elsewhere it reads once, few, many or a size class.

NA,TRBJ2-1,NA,TRBV20-1,CSARASVGFNEQFF,TGCAGTGCTAGAGCCTCGGTGGGGTTCAATGAGCAGTTCTTC
NA,TRBJ2-3,NA,TRBV28,CASSWGGPTDTQYF,TGTGCCAGCAGTTGGGGGGGGCCCACAGATACGCAGTATTTT
NA,TRBJ2-7,NA,TRBV28,CASSLYPRGSYKQYF,TGTGCCAGCAGTTTATACCCGCGTGGCTCCTACAAGCAGTACTTC
NA,TRBJ1-3,NA,TRBV10-3,CAISEAPTGTGNTIYF,TGTGCCATCAGTGAGGCGCCCACAGGGACTGGAAACACCATATATTTT
NA,TRBJ2-7,TRBD2,TRBV6-1,CASSPGGLASYEQYF,TGTGCCAGCAGCCCCGGGGGACTAGCCTCCTACGAGCAGTACTTC
NA,TRBJ2-2,NA,TRBV9,CASSVTDTYTGELFF,TGTGCCAGCAGCGTAACGGACACTTACACCGGGGAGCTGTTTTTT
once,TRBJ2-4,TRBD1,TRBV7-9,CASSFRGTGSWEQYF,TGTGCCAGCAGCTTCCGAGGGACAGGGTCTTGGGAGCAGTACTTC
NA,TRBJ2-5,NA,TRBV29-1,CGMAGEETQYF,TGCGGCATGGCCGGGGAAGAGACCCAGTACTTC
NA,TRBJ2-5,NA,TRBV6-5,CASSQGWNEQYF,TGTGCCAGCAGTCAGGGGTGGAATGAGCAGTACTTC
NA,TRBJ2-5,NA,TRBV24-1,CATSDGDSQETQYF,TGTGCCACCAGTGATGGGGACTCACAAGAGACCCAGTACTTC
NA,TRBJ1-2,NA,TRBV20-1,CSALRDGNYGYTF,TGCAGTGCTCTACGTGACGGTAACTATGGCTACACCTTC
few,TRBJ1-1,NA,TRBV10-3,CATRDDYTEAFF,TGTGCCACCAGGGACGATTACACTGAAGCTTTCTTT
NA,TRBJ2-5,NA,TRBV4-1,CASSRDPGFGETQYF,TGCGCCAGCAGCCGCGACCCGGGATTTGGAGAGACCCAGTACTTC
few,TRBJ2-7,NA,TRBV6-1,CASSEEGPYEQYF,TGTGCCAGCAGTGAAGAGGGACCCTACGAGCAGTACTTC
NA,TRBJ1-2,TRBD1,TRBV27,CASRSTTGAYGYTF,TGTGCCAGCAGGAGTACGACAGGGGCCTATGGCTACACCTTC
NA,TRBJ2-7,TRBD1,TRBV3-1,CASSPILGQLSYEQYF,TGTGCCAGCAGCCCGATCTTGGGACAGCTTTCCTACGAGCAGTACTTC
few,TRBJ1-2,TRBD1,TRBV4-2,CASSQDWTGLNYGYTF,TGTGCCAGCAGCCAAGATTGGACAGGGCTTAACTATGGCTACACCTTC
NA,TRBJ2-1,TRBD2,TRBV27,CASSQALAGPNEQFF,TGTGCCAGCAGTCAGGCCCTAGCGGGCCCCAATGAGCAGTTCTTC
few,TRBJ1-2,NA,TRBV7-9,CASSSPTLTFYGYTF,TGTGCCAGCAGCTCCCCGACACTGACCTTCTATGGCTACACCTTC
few,TRBJ2-1,TRBD1,TRBV20-1,CSARRTGESNNNEQFF,TGCAGTGCCAGACGGACAGGGGAGTCCAACAACAATGAGCAGTTCTTC
NA,TRBJ2-1,TRBD2,TRBV20-1,CSARETSGSRDEQFF,TGCAGTGCTCGCGAGACTAGCGGGAGTAGAGATGAGCAGTTCTTC
few,TRBJ2-3,TRBD2,TRBV2,CANLAEAEDTQYF,TGTGCCAATCTAGCGGAAGCTGAAGATACGCAGTATTTT
NA,TRBJ2-7,NA,TRBV10-2,CASSESRGYEQYF,TGCGCCAGCAGTGAGTCCCGGGGCTACGAGCAGTACTTC
few,TRBJ2-5,NA,TRBV7-9,CASSLESFQETQYF,TGTGCCAGCAGCTTAGAAAGTTTCCAAGAGACCCAGTACTTC
NA,TRBJ1-4,NA,TRBV3-1,CASSQNRGTANEKLFF,TGTGCCAGCAGCCAAAACCGGGGGACTGCTAATGAAAAACTGTTTTTT
NA,TRBJ2-3,TRBD2,TRBV4-1,CASSQDETSHYGTDTQYF,TGCGCCAGCAGCCAAGATGAGACTAGCCACTATGGCACAGATACGCAGTATTTT
NA,TRBJ1-2,NA,TRBV29-1,CSVQGPRGGRLGYTF,TGCAGCGTCCAAGGTCCCAGGGGTGGCCGTCTAGGCTACACCTTC
few,TRBJ1-1,NA,TRBV4-1,CASSQARGRTEAFF,TGCGCCAGCAGCCAAGCGCGAGGGAGGACTGAAGCTTTCTTT
few,TRBJ2-6,NA,TRBV3-1,CASSHVGSGANVLTF,TGTGCCAGCAGCCACGTAGGGTCTGGGGCCAACGTCCTGACTTTC
few,TRBJ1-6,TRBD1,TRBV28,CASHFQGASYNSPLHF,TGTGCCTCCCATTTCCAGGGGGCCTCCTATAATTCACCCCTCCACTTT
NA,TRBJ1-2,TRBD1,TRBV28,CASSSWGTGANYGYTF,TGTGCCAGCAGTTCTTGGGGGACAGGGGCTAACTATGGCTACACCTTC
once,TRBJ2-7,NA,TRBV6-6,CASSAREASQYEQYF,TGTGCCAGCAGCGCCAGGGAGGCTAGCCAGTACGAGCAGTACTTC
few,TRBJ2-5,TRBD2,TRBV10-1,CASSENLAGLQETQYF,TGCGCCAGCAGTGAAAATCTAGCGGGCCTGCAAGAGACCCAGTACTTC
NA,TRBJ2-1,NA,TRBV4-1,CASSQVQIVYNEQFF,TGCGCCAGCAGCCAAGTCCAGATTGTCTACAATGAGCAGTTCTTC
few,TRBJ1-2,NA,TRBV2,CASRGTDSKTYYGYTF,TGTGCCAGCAGGGGTACCGATTCAAAAACATACTATGGCTACACCTTC
NA,TRBJ1-6,NA,TRBV6-1,CASSENPGRSNSPLHF,TGTGCCAGCAGTGAGAACCCGGGACGGAGTAATTCACCCCTCCACTTT
NA,TRBJ2-7,NA,TRBV11-2,CASSLEPVYEQYF,TGTGCCAGCAGCTTAGAACCAGTCTACGAGCAGTACTTC
NA,TRBJ2-7,NA,TRBV29-1,CSVAGTEANYEQYF,TGCAGCGTTGCGGGGACCGAAGCAAACTACGAGCAGTACTTC
NA,TRBJ2-7,TRBD2,TRBV2,CASSEALLREYSPEQYF,TGTGCCAGCAGTGAAGCGCTTCTGCGGGAGTATTCGCCCGAGCAGTACTTC
NA,TRBJ2-7,NA,TRBV29-1,CSVVSYPEQYF,TGCAGCGTTGTCTCATACCCCGAGCAGTACTTC
NA,TRBJ2-7,NA,TRBV12-3/TRBV12-4,CASRSYRGEQYF,TGTGCCAGCAGGTCCTATAGGGGAGAGCAGTACTTC
few,TRBJ2-1,TRBD2,TRBV12-3/TRBV12-4,CASSRHTSGRAREQFF,TGTGCCAGCAGCCGTCACACTAGCGGGAGGGCCAGGGAGCAGTTCTTC
NA,TRBJ1-2,NA,TRBV6-2/TRBV6-3,CASSYQGAGDYGYTF,TGTGCCAGCAGTTACCAGGGTGCAGGGGACTATGGCTACACCTTC
few,TRBJ1-2,NA,TRBV6-1,CASSEALSGSVGYTF,TGTGCCAGCAGTGAAGCGCTAAGTGGGAGTGTCGGCTACACCTTC
many,TRBJ1-2,NA,TRBV7-9,CASSSRAKGGYTF,TGTGCCAGCAGCTCCAGGGCCAAGGGTGGCTACACCTTC
few,TRBJ1-1,NA,TRBV6-1,CASSELPLMNTEAFF,TGTGCCAGCAGTGAACTCCCGCTAATGAACACTGAAGCTTTCTTT
NA,TRBJ1-1,NA,TRBV14,CASSQEVGGNTEAFF,TGTGCCAGCAGCCAAGAGGTGGGGGGGAACACTGAAGCTTTCTTT
few,TRBJ2-7,TRBD1,TRBV7-8,CASRDSDPEQYF,TGTGCCAGCCGGGACAGTGATCCTGAGCAGTACTTC
NA,TRBJ1-5,NA,TRBV25-1,CASSEGAAGGNQPQHF,TGTGCCAGCAGTGAAGGCGCAGCAGGGGGCAATCAGCCCCAGCATTTT
NA,TRBJ1-2,TRBD1,TRBV7-2,CASSSRDRGLALGGYTF,TGTGCCAGCAGCTCCCGGGACAGGGGTTTGGCCTTGGGTGGCTACACCTTC
many,TRBJ2-5,NA,TRBV10-3,CAISEARETQYF,TGTGCCATCAGTGAGGCGCGGGAGACCCAGTACTTC
NA,TRBJ2-3,TRBD2,TRBV7-9,CASSPRTSGMNTQYF,TGTGCCAGCAGCCCCCGGACTAGCGGGATGAATACGCAGTATTTT
NA,TRBJ1-1,NA,TRBV4-1,CASSQVPNRPYADTGAFF,TGCGCCAGCAGCCAAGTACCGAACAGGCCTTACGCGGACACTGGAGCTTTCTTT